What follows is one T cell receptor (beta chain) and its context. No antigen is known for it. No base quality information exists; no much larger clone differs at one position. These data come from a study of siplizumab effects on memory and regulatory T cells (dated 2019 in TCRdb). Context from the whole study: The study looked at the effect of siplizumab, an anti-CD2 antibody, on alloreactive T-cell subsets in allogeneic mixed lymphocyte reactions made from human PBMCs. General findings and caveats noted by the study authors: Unstimulated naive T cells appeared to be more diverse than memory T cells, and naive cells seemed to make a substantial contribution to the alloresponse. Roughly 80-95% of proliferating CD4+ or CD8+ clones could not be assigned a naive or memory phenotype. Of the alloreactive CD4+ clones that could be mapped, the Treg-derived share averaged about 63% with siplizumab compared with roughly 25% in control reactions. Sequences below about 10^-5 frequency were poorly captured, so only a minor fraction of alloreactive clones could be mapped to unstimulated subsets. No functional confirmation was obtained for the suppressive function of proliferating Tregs from siplizumab cultures. The cumulative frequency of alloreactive sequences traceable to unstimulated CD4+ memory T cells was significantly reduced by siplizumab.

CDR1 and CDR2 are drawn from the germline V gene: LGHNA, YNFKEQ. The CDR3 runs 16 residues from the cysteine to the phenylalanine. Only the CDR3 DNA stays, 48 bases, in frame from base 1. V and J lose 0 bases and 3 bases, and a span of 14 bases separates them. TCRbeta CDR3 sequencing was performed on sorted unstimulated T cells and on proliferating T cells recovered from mixed lymphocyte reactions. Fresh whole blood from around 11 HLA-typed healthy donors was used to isolate PBMCs. To map where alloreactive clones came from, unstimulated CD4+ regulatory T cells were FACS-sorted. Library preparation was by the immunoSEQ multiplex PCR assay. Roughly 10^5 TCR templates per sample were assayed on the deep sequencing platform. Genomic DNA extracted from sorted T cells was used for TCRbeta CDR3 sequencing. In the original analysis: The R programming language was used for the clonal analysis of the TCRbeta CDR3 data. Alloreactive CD4+ and CD8+ clones were defined by comparing unstimulated samples with post-reaction CFSE-low samples. Alloreactive CD4+ clones were assigned to regulatory or non-regulatory origin by matching sequences to sorted unstimulated Treg and non-Treg repertoires. Drawn from immuneACCESS, this table holds only the in-frame rearrangements with V and J called that TCRdb kept. Clones are partly lost; checked studies trace under half to an unresolved V gene and leave the rest unexplained. V and J calls and clone size are as listed in that table; D and trimming were resolved from the DNA. This sample has about 69,000 clones in its table, and approximately 88% of those were observed once. In total, the top ten clones hold 1.7% of the sample.

This chain joins TRBV4-2 to TRBJ1-2; the D segment could be TRBD1, given 5 matching bases. Source material: Tregs sorted from blood. The TCR comes from a human donor in good health. The CDR3 loop reads CASSQEGPGGHYGYTF. The bases are TGTGCCAGCAGCCAAGAAGGCCCGGGGGGTCACTATGGCTACACCTTC.